The next 16 T cell receptor beta chains were all read from a single sample in a study of blood T cell repertoires in COVID-19. Here immunoSEQ multiplex PCR was the method, and the copy in TCRdb shows in-frame clones only, minus some. Of around 280,000 clones listed, 75% to 90% are singletons. Sequencing used peripheral blood. The receptors here all came from a woman in her forties or fifties who had recovered from COVID-19.

The rearrangement links TRBV9 to TRBJ2-3, with D possibly TRBD1 on 6 matching bases. V was cut by 0 bases and J by 1 base, with 9 bases left in between. CDR3 length: 15 residues. The germline V gene has CDR1 SGDLS and CDR2 YYNGEE. DNA of the CDR3: TGTGCCAGCAGCGTAGTGGGGGCCGGCACAGATACGCAGTATTTT. Translated, it gives CASSVVGAGTDTQYF.

This sequence joins TRBV4-3 and TRBJ1-2; D call uncertain. Germline V gene lookup returns CDR1 LGHNA and CDR2 YSLEER. The CDR3 loop spans 14 amino acids. V was clipped by 0 bases and J by 2 bases, with 7 bases between them. This CDR3 is CASSQDSVNYGYTF. As DNA, the CDR3 is TGCGCCAGCAGCCAAGATTCGGTGAACTATGGCTACACCTTC.

V is TRBV27 and J is TRBJ1-5, with D perhaps TRBD1 (5 bases). The V gene lost 1 base and the J gene lost 2 bases, with 15 bases spanning the gap. CDR3 length: 17 amino acids. Germline V lookup: CDR1 MNHEY, CDR2 SMNVEV (reference sequence). CDR3 bases: TGTGCCAGCAGTTTATTCCGGCCAGGGACTGGCAATCAGCCCCAGCATTTT. Translated: CASSLFRPGTGNQPQHF.

The rearrangement joins TRBV5-6 to TRBJ2-7; D not certain. The CDR3 contains 15 residues. CDR1 is SGHDT and CDR2 is YYEEEE in the germline V gene. The V and J ends lost 2 bases and 2 bases respectively, with 14 bases between them. Here the CDR3 DNA reads TGTGCCAGCAGCTTATACCACCTGGCCACCTACGAGCAGTACTTC. This codes for CASSLYHLATYEQYF.

This clone was seen once. The chain uses TRBV10-2 and TRBJ1-6; 9 bases map to TRBD1. Looked up from germline, CDR1 is WSHSY and CDR2 is SAAADI. CDR3 length: 17 residues. J lost 10 bases, V lost 3 bases, and 13 bases had no gene match. The CDR3 reads CASSDSGPGQGSSPLHF. CDR3 DNA sequence: TGCGCCAGCAGTGATTCGGGACCGGGACAGGGCTCCTCACCCCTCCACTTT.

This clone has a single count. The V and J genes are TRBV7-2 and TRBJ2-1; 10 bases align to TRBD2. Germline V lookup: CDR1 SGHTA, CDR2 FQGNSA. J was trimmed by 4 bases and V by 1 base; bases with no gene match: 7. The CDR3 covers 17 residues. Here the CDR3 reads CASSLGGSGGQYNEQFF. CDR3 nucleotides: TGTGCCAGCAGCTTAGGCGGTAGCGGGGGGCAGTACAATGAGCAGTTCTTC.

This sequence joins TRBV30 and TRBJ1-6; possibly TRBD1 for D (5 bases). Trimming took off 2 bases at V and 6 bases at J, with 14 bases between the two ends. Germline CDR1 GTSNPN, CDR2 SVGIG (reference sequence). The CDR3 contains 15 residues. CDR3 region: CAWSLPQGSNSPLHF. DNA for the CDR3: TGTGCCTGGAGTCTTCCCCAGGGTTCTAATTCACCCCTCCACTTT.

The CDR3 DNA is TGTGCCAGCAGCGATGTAGACAGGGGACCGAGCACAGATACGCAGTATTTT. Protein product: CASSDVDRGPSTDTQYF. V and J are TRBV7-9 and TRBJ2-3, with 8 positions matching TRBD1. The CDR3 loop spans 17 amino acids. V lost 5 bases and J lost 0; bases outside the gene matches: 10. Germline V CDR1 and CDR2: SEHNR, FQNEAQ (reference sequence). The full variable domain, with the rest looked up from reference TRBV7-9 and TRBJ2-3, is DTGVSQNPRHKITKRGQNVTFRCDPISEHNRLYWYRQTLGQGPEFLTYFQNEAQLEKSRLLSDRFSAERPKGSFSTLEIQRTEQGDSAMYLCASSDVDRGPSTDTQYFGPGTRLTVL.

The CDR3 spells CASSLSTEGVKSGELFF. CDR3 DNA: TGTGCCAGCAGCTTATCAACCGAAGGGGTCAAATCCGGGGAGCTGTTTTTT. This chain links TRBV5-5 with TRBJ2-2; maybe TRBD1 (5 bases). CDR3 length: 17 residues. V was shortened by 2 bases and J by 6 bases, with 20 bases between the two germline ends. Per the germline V gene, CDR1 is SGHKS and CDR2 is YYEKEE (reference sequence).

V is TRBV6-5 and J is TRBJ1-5; 8 nucleotides match TRBD1. The CDR3 is made up of 14 amino acids. The J segment lost 5 bases and the V segment lost 4 bases, leaving 4 bases of the junction unmatched. The germline gives CDR1 MNHEY, CDR2 SVGAGI. The CDR3 spells CASSFRGPDQPQHF. CDR3 DNA: TGTGCCAGCAGTTTCAGGGGGCCGGATCAGCCCCAGCATTTT.

The rearrangement links TRBV9 to TRBJ2-1, with 14 nucleotides matching TRBD2. Trimming cost V 7 bases and J 6 bases; bases outside gene matches: 3. The CDR3 has 14 amino acids. In germline, CDR1 is SGDLS, CDR2 YYNGEE. Here the CDR3 reads CASAGTSGGNEQFF. The CDR3 DNA is TGTGCCAGCGCGGGGACTAGCGGGGGCAATGAGCAGTTCTTC.

The rearrangement links TRBV19 to TRBJ1-3; D is uncertain. Germline values: CDR1 LNHDA, CDR2 SQIVND (reference sequence). V was trimmed by 5 bases and J by 2 bases, leaving 13 bases between them. This CDR3 is built from 15 residues. CDR3 residues: CASSFSKSAGNTIYF. CDR3 coding DNA: TGTGCCAGTAGTTTCTCCAAGAGCGCTGGAAACACCATATATTTT.

This clone turned up a few times. The chain couples TRBV18 to TRBJ2-7, with 8 bases matching TRBD1. J was trimmed by 5 bases and V by 0 bases; bases with no gene match: 9. This CDR3 has 16 residues. Germline CDR1 reads KGHSH; CDR2 reads LQKENI. CDR3 amino acids: CASSPPYRQGMDEQYF. The CDR3 DNA sequence: TGTGCCAGCTCACCACCCTACCGACAGGGGATGGACGAGCAGTACTTC.

The V gene is TRBV5-4, the J gene TRBJ1-6; 7 positions match TRBD1. This CDR3 region has 15 residues. After removal of 0 bases from V and 7 bases from J, the junction contained 4 bases not matched to a gene. Germline assignment: CDR1 SGHNT and CDR2 YYREEE (reference sequence). The CDR3 nucleotides are TGTGCCAGCAGCTTGGAGGGGGCGGGAAATTCACCCCTCCACTTT. Translation: CASSLEGAGNSPLHF.

This clone was observed a single time. The chain carries TRBV28 and TRBJ1-5; weak D call: TRBD1 (5 bases). Germline loops: CDR1 MDHEN, CDR2 SYDVKM. CDR3 length equals 12 residues. The V end was cut by 4 bases, the J end by 6 bases, with 7 bases between. The CDR3 sequence: CASSSQGQPQHF. The CDR3 DNA reads as TGTGCCAGCAGTTCGCAGGGTCAGCCCCAGCATTTT.

The J gene is TRBJ1-2, the V gene TRBV30, with 9 bases identical to TRBD1. CDR1 is GTSNPN and CDR2 is SVGIG in the germline V gene (reference sequence). Trimming cost V 3 bases and J 5 bases; bases outside gene matches: 7. This CDR3 contains 14 residues. CDR3 bases: TGTGCCTGGAGATCGGACAGGGGTTGGTATGGCTACACCTTC. Its protein is CAWRSDRGWYGYTF.